This passage covers 11 T cell receptor beta chains from one sample sequenced in a study of CD8 T cells in Susac syndrome. RNA, at 0.5 to 1 ug, was reverse transcribed with random hexamers. TCRdb re-analysed the immunoSEQ multiplex PCR reads in MiXCR, keeping a single row per CDR3 protein. The data hold a few hundred thousand distinct CDR3 sequences, with around 93% observed a single time. The sample taken for sequencing was CD4+ T cells from PBMCs. The receptors originated from a human donor with multiple sclerosis.

The CDR3 DNA is TGTGCCAGTAGGAGGGACAGCATCTCCTACGAGCAGTACTTC. Amino acid sequence: CASRRDSISYEQYF. The rearrangement joins TRBV19 to TRBJ2-7; 7 nucleotides agree with TRBD1. The CDR3 totals 14 residues. Germline lookup yields CDR1 LNHDA and CDR2 SQIVND (reference sequence). The V and J ends lost 6 bases and 0 bases, in that order; junction bases with no gene match: 5.

CDR3 protein: CASSGSNSGANVLTF. CDR3 DNA sequence: TGCGCCAGCAGCGGATCTAACTCTGGGGCCAACGTCCTGACTTTC. The V and J genes are TRBV5-1 and TRBJ2-6; D is uncertain. Germline lookup yields CDR1 SGHRS and CDR2 YFSETQ. This CDR3 region has 15 residues. The V end was cut by 4 bases, the J end by 0 bases, with 8 bases between.

V and J are TRBV6-1 and TRBJ2-1; TRBD2 might be the D (6 bases). Trimming removed 4 bases at V and 6 bases at J, with 10 bases between. The CDR3 runs 13 residues. CDR1 MNHNS and CDR2 SASEGT come from the germline V gene. The CDR3 nucleotides read TGTGCCAGCAGTGGGGGACTCAGCAATGAGCAGTTCTTC. It specifies CASSGGLSNEQFF.

V gene TRBV19 combines with J gene TRBJ1-5; D remains unclear. This CDR3 is built from 15 residues. The V end was cut by 4 bases, the J end by 3 bases, with 13 bases between. The V gene's germline CDR1 is LNHDA and CDR2 SQIVND (reference sequence). As DNA, the CDR3 is TGTGCCAGTAGTACGACCGGGCAAAACAATCAGCCCCAGCATTTT. Translation: CASSTTGQNNQPQHF. Full variable domain (rest looked up from reference TRBV19 and TRBJ1-5): DGGITQSPKYLFRKEGQNVTLSCEQNLNHDAMYWYRQDPGQGLRLIYYSQIVNDFQKGDIAEGYSVSREKKESFPLTVTSAQKNPTAFYLCASSTTGQNNQPQHFGDGTRLSIL.

The V call is TRBV5-4, the J call TRBJ1-6, with 11 bases aligning to TRBD1. V dropped 3 bases and J dropped 7; count of bases not matched to a gene: 3. The germline V gene has CDR1 SGHNT and CDR2 YYREEE (reference sequence). CDR3 size: 15 residues. The CDR3 is CASSSWTGGNSPLHF. The DNA of the CDR3 is TGTGCCAGCAGCTCTTGGACAGGGGGCAATTCACCCCTCCACTTT.

The chain uses TRBV25-1 and TRBJ2-1; 7 bases line up with TRBD1. The CDR3 has 15 amino acids. V dropped 7 bases and J dropped 5; count of bases not matched to a gene: 11. Per the germline V gene, CDR1 is MGHDK and CDR2 is SYGVNS. CDR3 DNA: TGTGCCAGCAACCTGGGGGCAGGGGGTGACAATGAGCAGTTCTTC. Translation gives CASNLGAGGDNEQFF.

The CDR3 DNA reads as TGTGCCAGCAGTTTGGCAGGGGTAGAGACCCAGTACTTC. Translation gives CASSLAGVETQYF. The chain carries TRBV12-3 or TRBV12-4 and TRBJ2-5, with D perhaps matching TRBD1 (6 bases). The CDR3 loop spans 13 amino acids. V lost 3 bases and J 4 bases, leaving 9 bases between the germline ends.

The chain links TRBV12-3 or TRBV12-4 to TRBJ1-1; D unclear. The CDR3 loop spans 14 amino acids. Trimming shortened V by 3 bases and J by 1 base, and 9 bases separated the two germline ends. The CDR3 protein is CASSFWTGNTEAFF. The CDR3 DNA reads TGTGCCAGCAGTTTCTGGACGGGGAACACTGAAGCTTTCTTT.

The chain employs TRBV19 and TRBJ2-7; 10 bases align to TRBD1. Losses at the gene ends were 5 bases for V and 5 bases for J; bases not matched to a gene: 9. The germline V gene has CDR1 LNHDA and CDR2 SQIVND (reference sequence). This CDR3 region has 15 residues. Here the CDR3 DNA reads TGTGCCAGTAGTCCGAAGACAGGGGGCAAAGACGAGCAGTACTTC. Amino acid sequence: CASSPKTGGKDEQYF.

This rearrangement joins TRBV24-1 to TRBJ2-1, with D maybe TRBD2 (5 bases). With 3 bases removed from V and 0 bases from J, the gap between germline ends came to 14 bases. Germline lookup yields CDR1 KGHDR and CDR2 SFDVKD. The CDR3 is 17 amino acids. This CDR3 is CATSDPADSSSYNEQFF. The CDR3 DNA reads TGTGCCACCAGTGATCCGGCGGACTCGAGCTCCTACAATGAGCAGTTCTTC.

The chain uses TRBV7-2 and TRBJ2-5; unclear D gene. The CDR3 has 15 amino acids. Trimming left V 1 base short and J 0 bases short, with 9 bases between. Germline V gene data show CDR1 as SGHTA and CDR2 as FQGNSA. Here the CDR3 DNA reads TGTGCCAGCAGCTTAGTGCCAGCCCACCAAGAGACCCAGTACTTC. This sequence encodes CASSLVPAHQETQYF.